The following is a T cell receptor (beta chain) sequence with its context. The data belong to a study of blood T cell repertoires in COVID-19. Whole-study context: Samples taken during acute and convalescent COVID-19 were collected in the United States, Italy and Spain. Sources were T cells, B-cell-depleted T cells, or PBMCs; the material itself was cDNA or gDNA.

Under the authors' procedure: Estimation of nucleated cell counts was performed using reference gene primer amplification. Generated by immunoSEQ multiplex PCR, the TCRdb table keeps only in-frame clones and is missing some. V, J and clone size were drawn from that table, and D and trimming were deduced from the DNA. The sample shows tens of thousands of clones, approximately 82% of them seen only once. This CDR3 comprises 18 residues. V shed 0 bases, J shed 0 bases, and the junction held 8 bases outside the gene matches. Looked up from germline, CDR1 is SGHRS and CDR2 is YFSETQ. This sequence was found in a man aged 60-69 years with acute or convalescent COVID-19. Sequencing was done on a sample of peripheral blood. V gene TRBV5-1 combines with J gene TRBJ2-3; TRBD2 agrees at 9 bases. As DNA, the CDR3 is TGCGCCAGCAGCTTGGGGTCGCTCCTAGCGGGGAGCACAGATACGCAGTATTTT. Protein product: CASSLGSLLAGSTDTQYF.